The 23 T cell receptor beta chains below were found in one sample sequenced in a study of T cells in Graves' hyperthyroidism and ophthalmopathy. RNA transcripts were the template for amplifying TCR beta CDR3 regions. In the first-round RT-PCR of the TCR CDR3, the HTBI primer set was used. TCRdb passed the multiplex PCR reads through MiXCR, listing each CDR3 protein once. In the table there are hundreds of thousands of distinct CDR3 sequences, nearly 45% of which are singletons. Source material: peripheral blood or thyroid tissue (not recorded which). The receptors were sampled from an adult man with Graves' disease, either hyperthyroidism or ophthalmopathy (not recorded which).

In its sample, this clonotype was seen many times. This chain connects TRBV10-2 to TRBJ1-5; D is uncertain. The V end lost 2 bases, the J end lost 1 base, and 9 bases lay between the germline ends. Germline loops: CDR1 WSHSY, CDR2 SAAADI. The CDR3 is made up of 15 amino acids. The CDR3 nucleotides read TGCGCCAGCAGTGAGCTCGGCCTGAGCAATCAGCCCCAGCATTTT. It yields the protein CASSELGLSNQPQHF.

This clonotype was seen once. The conserved phenylalanine or tryptophan is not found at the CDR3 terminus, so this likely reflects a read error. Here the CDR3 DNA reads TGTGCCACCAGCAGGAATAAGCGGGGGGGCCAACATGTGCAAGAGACCCAGTACTCC. Its protein is CATSRNKRGGQHVQETQYS. The chain links TRBV15 to TRBJ2-5, with 10 bases aligning to TRBD2. After removal of 3 bases from V and 2 bases from J, the junction contained 15 bases not matched to a gene. CDR3 length: 19 residues. The germline V gene encodes CDR1 LNHNV and CDR2 YYDKDF (reference sequence).

This clonotype is a singleton in its sample. The V and J genes are TRBV25-1 and TRBJ1-2; 8 bases map to TRBD1. The CDR3 runs 14 residues. V was clipped by 8 bases and J by 5 bases; unmatched bases: 10. Germline CDR1 is MGHDK and CDR2 is SYGVNS. The CDR3 loop reads CASGAGGAAYGYTF. CDR3 coding DNA: TGTGCCAGCGGTGCAGGGGGCGCGGCATATGGCTACACCTTC.

In this sample, this clonotype turned up once. The chain combines TRBV9 with TRBJ1-2; 7 bases match TRBD1. Germline lookup yields CDR1 SGDLS and CDR2 YYNGEE. J gave up 2 bases and V 4 bases, and 5 bases lay outside the gene matches. The CDR3 runs to 14 residues. The CDR3: CASSRKDRNYGYTF. Written as DNA, the CDR3 is TGTGCCAGCAGCCGAAAGGACAGGAACTATGGCTACACCTTC.

V gene TRBV6-1 combines with J gene TRBJ2-7; a possible D gene is TRBD1 (5 bases). V was clipped by 2 bases and J by 5 bases, with 7 bases between them. This CDR3 contains 12 residues. CDR1 is MNHNS and CDR2 is SASEGT in the germline V gene. CDR3 DNA: TGTGCCAGCAGTGAAAGCAGGGACGAGCAGTACTTC. Its translation: CASSESRDEQYF.

Concerning this clonotype itself: The germline gene is not matched at one end of the junction; a read error may be the cause. CDR3 in DNA: TGCGCCAGCAGCCAAGGCATAGGGAGGGATTCCTATGGCTACACCTTC. Protein sequence: CASSQGIGRDSYGYTF. The chain couples TRBV7-9 to TRBJ1-2, with D unclear. This CDR3 region has 16 residues. Germline values: CDR1 SEHNR, CDR2 FQNEAQ (reference sequence).

The sample holds many counts of this clonotype. V is TRBV7-8 and J is TRBJ1-4; D call uncertain. V lost 5 bases, J lost 8 bases, and 18 bases lay in between. The germline V gene encodes CDR1 SGHVS and CDR2 FQNEAQ. This CDR3 is built from 15 residues. CDR3 nucleotide sequence: TGTGCCAGCAGCCCTTACTCCTACGGGAAGGAAAAACTGTTTTTT. Translated, it gives CASSPYSYGKEKLFF.

The chain combines TRBV18 with TRBJ2-7; D is undetermined. Trimming removed 1 base at V and 6 bases at J, with 13 bases between. Germline V gives CDR1 KGHSH, CDR2 LQKENI. The CDR3 is 14 amino acids. CDR3 protein: CASSPRAPRSEQYF. As DNA, the CDR3 is TGTGCCAGCTCACCACGGGCGCCGAGATCCGAGCAGTACTTC.

The chain uses TRBV19 and TRBJ1-6, with 8 bases that match TRBD1. From germline, CDR1 is LNHDA and CDR2 SQIVND (reference sequence). CDR3 size: 14 residues. J gave up 9 bases and V 7 bases, and 8 bases lay outside the gene matches. As DNA, the CDR3 is TGTGCCAGTATCGGACAGGGAGGGATTTCACCCCTCCACTTT. Translated: CASIGQGGISPLHF.

This clonotype was seen a handful of times. CDR3 amino acids: CSASTGAVGYTF. CDR3 in DNA: TGCAGTGCGAGCACAGGGGCGGTTGGCTACACCTTC. The V and J genes are TRBV20-1 and TRBJ1-2, with TRBD1 matching 7 bases. The V gene's germline CDR1 is DFQATT and CDR2 SNEGSKA (reference sequence). This CDR3 has 12 amino acids. V trimming: 6 bases; J trimming: 7 bases; junction bases outside the gene matches: 8.

At least ten counts were recorded for this clonotype. V usage is TRBV6-6 and J usage is TRBJ1-6, with D maybe TRBD1 (5 bases). This CDR3 spans 14 amino acids. The germline V and J ends were trimmed by 6 bases and 4 bases, with 10 bases remaining between them. The germline V gene has CDR1 MNHNY and CDR2 SVGAGI (reference sequence). Here the CDR3 DNA reads TGTGCCAGCAGCGTGGGACGGTATAATTCACCCCTCCACTTT. Translating it yields CASSVGRYNSPLHF.

The chain links TRBV7-6 to TRBJ2-2, with 8 bases lining up with TRBD2. Germline CDR1 and CDR2: SGHVS and FNYEAQ. V trimming: 1 base; J trimming: 2 bases; junction bases outside the gene matches: 6. This CDR3 region has 17 residues. CDR3 region: CASSLVPSGGNTGELFF. The CDR3 region has the DNA TGTGCCAGCAGCTTAGTTCCCAGCGGGGGTAACACCGGGGAGCTGTTTTTT.

There are a few counts of this clonotype. The V call is TRBV24-1, the J call TRBJ2-5; TRBD2 is a possible D gene (6 bases). The CDR3 runs 15 residues. Germline lookup yields CDR1 KGHDR and CDR2 SFDVKD. Trimming stripped 4 bases from V and 2 bases from J, with 13 bases between. CDR3 sequence: CATSDGRLKQETQYF. DNA of the CDR3: TGTGCCACCAGTGACGGGAGACTGAAACAAGAGACCCAGTACTTC.

With regard to this clonotype: At one end the junction does not follow the germline gene, possibly because of a read error. The J gene is TRBJ1-5, the V gene TRBV24-1; TRBD1 matches at 10 bases. This CDR3 region has 17 residues. CDR1 and CDR2 (germline): KGHDR, SFDVKD. CDR3 residues: CASSLGTDRGYNQPQHF. The CDR3 DNA sequence: TGTGCCAGCAGTTTAGGGACGGACAGGGGGTACAATCAGCCCCAGCATTTT.

About this clonotype itself: A clone one base away is much larger, so this may be a read error. This chain connects TRBV10-3 to TRBJ1-2, with D perhaps TRBD1 (6 bases). CDR3 length equals 14 residues. Germline CDR1 reads ENHRY; CDR2 reads SYGVKD. CDR3 DNA: TGTGCCATCACCTCCGAGACAGGCAACTATGTCTACACCTTC. Amino acids: CAITSETGNYVYTF.

The sample holds many counts of this clonotype. The J gene is TRBJ2-7, the V gene TRBV29-1; 8 nucleotides line up with TRBD1. Trimming cost V 6 bases and J 0 bases; bases outside gene matches: 10. From germline, CDR1 is SQVTM and CDR2 ANQGSEA. CDR3 length: 15 residues. The CDR3 spells CSVVGQGSASYEQYF. In nucleotides, the CDR3 is TGCAGCGTGGTTGGACAGGGATCGGCCTCCTACGAGCAGTACTTC.

This clonotype turned up a few times. The J gene is TRBJ2-7, the V gene TRBV20-1, with 8 bases identical to TRBD1. This CDR3 region has 15 residues. J was trimmed by 7 bases and V by 1 base; bases with no gene match: 12. Per germline, CDR1 DFQATT and CDR2 SNEGSKA (reference sequence). CDR3 residues: CSARGFDRGTDEQYF. CDR3 nucleotide sequence: TGCAGTGCTAGAGGATTTGACAGGGGAACAGATGAGCAGTACTTC.

The sample holds one count of this clonotype. V and J are TRBV5-6 and TRBJ2-5; no clear D gene. Looked up from germline, CDR1 is SGHDT and CDR2 is YYEEEE. Between the trimmed V and J ends, which lost 5 bases and 3 bases, there was a span of 20 bases. CDR3 length: 16 residues. The DNA of the CDR3 is TGTGCCAGCAGTTTTGGACCGGGCTCCGACGAAGAGACCCAGTACTTC. It is translated as CASSFGPGSDEETQYF. The variable domain in full, with the rest retrieved from reference TRBV5-6 and TRBJ2-5, is DAGVTQSPTHLIKTRGQQVTLRCSPKSGHDTVSWYQQALGQGPQFIFQYYEEEERQRGNFPDRFSGHQFPNYSSELNVNALLLGDSALYLCASSFGPGSDEETQYFGPGTRLLVL.

CDR3 sequence reads: CASSLGGRNTIYF. In nucleotides, the CDR3 is TGTGCCAGCAGCTTAGGGGGAAGAAACACCATATATTTT. V usage is TRBV7-2 and J usage is TRBJ1-3; D gene uncertain. The germline V gene has CDR1 SGHTA and CDR2 FQGNSA. The CDR3 sequence is 13 residues long. V lost 1 base and J lost 5, with 6 bases in between.

This clonotype was observed at least ten times. V gene TRBV29-1 combines with J gene TRBJ2-2, with 16 bases aligning to TRBD2. The CDR3 runs to 17 residues. V shed 4 bases, J shed 3 bases, and the junction held 5 bases outside the gene matches. From germline, CDR1 is SQVTM and CDR2 ANQGSEA. This chain's CDR3 is CSVAGLAGGPDTGELFF. The CDR3 bases are TGCAGCGTTGCGGGACTAGCGGGAGGGCCGGACACCGGGGAGCTGTTTTTT.

This clonotype was detected only a few times. The chain links TRBV20-1 to TRBJ2-5, with D hard to call. Germline loops: CDR1 DFQATT, CDR2 SNEGSKA (reference sequence). The ends were cut back, 3 bases at V and 8 bases at J, with 10 bases in the middle. The CDR3 covers 11 residues. Here the CDR3 reads CSASPKVTQYF. The CDR3 bases are TGCAGTGCTAGCCCTAAGGTTACCCAGTACTTC.

This clonotype was seen many times. This chain joins TRBV19 and TRBJ1-6; possibly TRBD1 for D (6 bases). V was cut by 5 bases and J by 16 bases, with 12 bases left in between. The CDR3 is 11 residues long. Germline assignment: CDR1 LNHDA and CDR2 SQIVND (reference sequence). Written as DNA, the CDR3 is TGTGCCAGTAGTGTGGGGACACTACTCCACTTT. Its translation is CASSVGTLLHF.

This clonotype was recorded a few times. The rearrangement joins TRBV12-3 or TRBV12-4 to TRBJ1-2, with a tentative D call TRBD1 (6 bases). Trimming removed 4 bases from V and 4 bases from J, with 10 bases in between. The CDR3 runs to 13 residues. CDR3 loop: CASSYRVFYGYTF. CDR3 nucleotides: TGTGCCAGCAGTTACAGGGTTTTCTATGGCTACACCTTC.